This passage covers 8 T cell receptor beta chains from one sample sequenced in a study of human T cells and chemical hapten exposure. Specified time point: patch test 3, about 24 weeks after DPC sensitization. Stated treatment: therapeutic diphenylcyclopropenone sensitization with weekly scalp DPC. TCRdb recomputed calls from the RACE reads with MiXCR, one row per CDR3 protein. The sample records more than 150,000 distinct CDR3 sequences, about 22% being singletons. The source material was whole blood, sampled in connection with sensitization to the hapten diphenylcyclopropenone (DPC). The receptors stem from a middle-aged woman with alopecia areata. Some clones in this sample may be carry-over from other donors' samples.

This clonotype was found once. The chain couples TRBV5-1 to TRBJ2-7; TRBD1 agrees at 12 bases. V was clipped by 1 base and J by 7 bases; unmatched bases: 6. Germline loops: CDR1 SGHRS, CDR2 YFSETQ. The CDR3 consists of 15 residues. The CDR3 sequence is CASSLKGQGAREQYF. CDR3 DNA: TGCGCCAGCAGCTTGAAGGGACAGGGGGCGCGGGAGCAGTACTTC.

The CDR3 DNA sequence: TGTGCCAGCAGTTACTCAGGGACGAAGGGCTTTACTCCCCTCCACTTT. This codes for CASSYSGTKGFTPLHF. The rearrangement joins TRBV6-5 to TRBJ1-6; D perhaps matches TRBD1 (5 bases). This CDR3 has 16 residues. V lost 0 bases to trimming and J lost 13 bases, with 19 bases between them. The germline V gene encodes CDR1 MNHEY and CDR2 SVGAGI.

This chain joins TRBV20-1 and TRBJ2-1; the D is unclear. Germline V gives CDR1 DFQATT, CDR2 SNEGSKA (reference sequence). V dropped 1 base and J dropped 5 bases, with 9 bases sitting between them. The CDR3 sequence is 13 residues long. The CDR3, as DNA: TGCAGTGCTAGAGGCCACAAGAACAATGAGCAGTTCTTC. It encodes CSARGHKNNEQFF.

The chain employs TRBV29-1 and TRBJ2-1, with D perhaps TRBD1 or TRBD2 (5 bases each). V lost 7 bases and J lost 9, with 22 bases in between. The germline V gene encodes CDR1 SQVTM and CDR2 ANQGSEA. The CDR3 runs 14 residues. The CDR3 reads CSAQPGTYSPEQFF. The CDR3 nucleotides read TGCAGCGCCCAACCGGGGACCTACTCCCCTGAGCAGTTCTTC.

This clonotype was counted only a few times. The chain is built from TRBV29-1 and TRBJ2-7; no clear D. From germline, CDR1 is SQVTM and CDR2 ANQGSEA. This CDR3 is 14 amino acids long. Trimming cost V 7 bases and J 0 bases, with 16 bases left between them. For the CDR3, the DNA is TGCAGCGCCGGCGGACCCAGCAGCTCCTACGAGCAGTACTTC. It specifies CSAGGPSSSYEQYF.

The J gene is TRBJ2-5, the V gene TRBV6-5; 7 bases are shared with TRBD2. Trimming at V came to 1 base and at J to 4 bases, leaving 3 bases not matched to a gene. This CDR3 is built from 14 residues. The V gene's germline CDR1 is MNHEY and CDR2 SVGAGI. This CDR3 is CASSYFPGGETQYF. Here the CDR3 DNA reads TGTGCCAGCAGTTACTTTCCGGGGGGAGAGACCCAGTACTTC.

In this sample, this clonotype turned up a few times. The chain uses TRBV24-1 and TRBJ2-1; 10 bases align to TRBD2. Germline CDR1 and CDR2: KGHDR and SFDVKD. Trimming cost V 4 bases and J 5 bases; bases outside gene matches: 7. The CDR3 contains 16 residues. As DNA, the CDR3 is TGTGCCACCAGTGAGGCTAGCGGGAGAACTGACAATGAGCAGTTCTTC. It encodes CATSEASGRTDNEQFF.

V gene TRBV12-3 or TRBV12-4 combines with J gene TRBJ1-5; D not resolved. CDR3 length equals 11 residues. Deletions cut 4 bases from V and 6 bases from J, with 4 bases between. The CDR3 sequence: CASSSGQPQHF. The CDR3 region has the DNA TGTGCCAGCAGTTCTGGTCAGCCCCAGCATTTT.